The rows below give T cell receptor beta chains drawn from one sample of a study of blood T cells in healthy people across ages. TCRdb re-called the 5' RACE reads with MiXCR, one entry per CDR3 protein. The sample lists about 970,000 distinct CDR3 sequences, approximately 50% seen once, with 20% to 25% in the top ten. Sequencing was performed on blood. The receptors derive from an older woman in good health. Each CDR3 is given with its conserved first and last residue. Fields, in order: V gene, CDR3 protein.

v_call: TRBV10-3; cdr3_aa: CAIYEPSGEEDTQYF
v_call: TRBV6-2/TRBV6-3; cdr3_aa: CASSYSKGLGETQYF
v_call: TRBV20-1; cdr3_aa: CSASPSGNEQFF
v_call: TRBV6-1; cdr3_aa: CASSEPGRRQVEQYF
v_call: TRBV6-5; cdr3_aa: CASSTGGYRADTQYF
v_call: TRBV20-1; cdr3_aa: CSARPTGDSQYF
v_call: TRBV12-3/TRBV12-4; cdr3_aa: CASSWGELAGGSKEQFF
v_call: TRBV4-1; cdr3_aa: CASSQGQDTSTDTQYF
v_call: TRBV28; cdr3_aa: CASSFRLTQQYF
v_call: TRBV6-2/TRBV6-3; cdr3_aa: CASSYLGDRLFF
v_call: TRBV25-1; cdr3_aa: CASSRTEPNSYEQYF
v_call: TRBV24-1; cdr3_aa: CATRDRNNEQFF
v_call: TRBV2; cdr3_aa: CASSDWRRPGELFF
v_call: TRBV20-1; cdr3_aa: CSAPRGRLDTQYF
v_call: TRBV3-1; cdr3_aa: CASSQGEQYF
v_call: TRBV4-1; cdr3_aa: CASSQPTDRFKSPLHF
v_call: TRBV29-1; cdr3_aa: CSVKQGRGEQFF
v_call: TRBV4-2; cdr3_aa: CASSQAGYGYTF
v_call: TRBV5-1; cdr3_aa: CASSSDRNEQYF